This T cell receptor (beta chain) is drawn from a study of blood T cell repertoires in COVID-19. The CDR3 is 15 residues long. CDR1 is SNHLY and CDR2 is FYNNEI in the germline V gene. Trimming stripped 4 bases from V and 4 bases from J, with 14 bases between. TCRdb's copy holds only in-frame clones and misses some; the assay was immunoSEQ multiplex PCR. Found here are 150,000 or so clones, around 84% of them singletons; the top ten hold just over 9.5%. The sequence derives from a woman aged 50 to 60 with acute or convalescent COVID-19. The specimen was peripheral blood. V usage is TRBV2 and J usage is TRBJ1-5; a weak D match, TRBD1 (5 bases). CDR3 DNA: TGTGCCAGCAGTGTGGGGGGGACGGGAAATCAGCCCCAGCATTTT. This encodes CASSVGGTGNQPQHF.